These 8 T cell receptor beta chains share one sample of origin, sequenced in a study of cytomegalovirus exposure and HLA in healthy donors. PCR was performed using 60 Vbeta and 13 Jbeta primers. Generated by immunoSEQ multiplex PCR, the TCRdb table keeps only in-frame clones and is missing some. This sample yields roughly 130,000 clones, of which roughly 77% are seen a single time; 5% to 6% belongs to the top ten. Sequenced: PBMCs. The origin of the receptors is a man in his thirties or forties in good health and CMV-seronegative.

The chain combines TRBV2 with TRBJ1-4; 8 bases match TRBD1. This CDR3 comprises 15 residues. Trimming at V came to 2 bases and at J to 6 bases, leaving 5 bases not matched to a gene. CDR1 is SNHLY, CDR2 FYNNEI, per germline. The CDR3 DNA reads TGTGCCAGCAGTGAAAGGACAGGGTGGGATGAAAAACTGTTTTTT. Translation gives CASSERTGWDEKLFF.

In DNA form, the CDR3 reads TGTGCCAGCAGTGAGTGGAGACTAATTGTCGCAGATACGCAGTATTTT. Protein: CASSEWRLIVADTQYF. The gene calls are TRBV2 and TRBJ2-3; perhaps TRBD2 as D (5 bases). Trimming stripped 3 bases from V and 4 bases from J, with 17 bases between. Per the germline V gene, CDR1 is SNHLY and CDR2 is FYNNEI. This CDR3 is 16 amino acids long.

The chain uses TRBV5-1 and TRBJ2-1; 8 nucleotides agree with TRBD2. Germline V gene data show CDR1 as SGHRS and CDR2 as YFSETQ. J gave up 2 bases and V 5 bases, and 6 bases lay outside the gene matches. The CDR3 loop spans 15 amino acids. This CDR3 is CASSLAGLTYNEQFF. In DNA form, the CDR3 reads TGCGCCAGCAGTTTAGCGGGACTCACCTACAATGAGCAGTTCTTC.

CDR3 nucleotide sequence: TGTGCCAGCAGCTTCCGACAGGGTGGAGAGACCCAGTACTTC. Translation: CASSFRQGGETQYF. The chain is built from TRBV5-6 and TRBJ2-5; 7 bases are shared with TRBD1. Trimming removed 2 bases from V and 4 bases from J; junction bases left unmatched: 5. The CDR3 has 14 residues. CDR1 and CDR2 (germline): SGHDT, YYEEEE.

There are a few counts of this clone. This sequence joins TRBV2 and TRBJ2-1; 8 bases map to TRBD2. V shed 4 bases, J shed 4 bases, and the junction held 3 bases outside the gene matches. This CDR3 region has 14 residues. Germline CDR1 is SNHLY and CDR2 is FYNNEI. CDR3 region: CASSGEREYNEQFF. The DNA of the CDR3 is TGTGCCAGCAGTGGGGAGCGGGAGTACAATGAGCAGTTCTTC. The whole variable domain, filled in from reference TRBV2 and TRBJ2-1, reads EPEVTQTPSHQVTQMGQEVILRCVPISNHLYFYWYRQILGQKVEFLVSFYNNEISEKSEIFDDQFSVERPDGSNFTLKIRSTKLEDSAMYFCASSGEREYNEQFFGPGTRLTVL.

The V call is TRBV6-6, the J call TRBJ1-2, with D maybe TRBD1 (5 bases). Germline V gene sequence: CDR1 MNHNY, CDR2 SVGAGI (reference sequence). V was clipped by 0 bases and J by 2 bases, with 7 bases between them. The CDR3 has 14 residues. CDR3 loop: CASSYSEGNYGYTF. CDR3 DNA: TGTGCCAGCAGTTACTCGGAGGGGAACTATGGCTACACCTTC.

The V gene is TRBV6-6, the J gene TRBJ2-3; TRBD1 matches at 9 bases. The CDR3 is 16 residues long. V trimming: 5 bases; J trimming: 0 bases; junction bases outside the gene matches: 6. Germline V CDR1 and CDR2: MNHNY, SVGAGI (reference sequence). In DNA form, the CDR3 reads TGTGCCAGCAGTCGAAGGACAGGGGCTAGCACAGATACGCAGTATTTT. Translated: CASSRRTGASTDTQYF.

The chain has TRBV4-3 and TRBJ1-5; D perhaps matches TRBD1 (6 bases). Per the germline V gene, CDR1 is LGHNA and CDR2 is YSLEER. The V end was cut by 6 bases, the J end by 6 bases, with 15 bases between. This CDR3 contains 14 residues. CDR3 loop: CASSQQRDTQPQHF. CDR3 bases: TGCGCCAGCAGTCAGCAGCGGGACACTCAGCCCCAGCATTTT.